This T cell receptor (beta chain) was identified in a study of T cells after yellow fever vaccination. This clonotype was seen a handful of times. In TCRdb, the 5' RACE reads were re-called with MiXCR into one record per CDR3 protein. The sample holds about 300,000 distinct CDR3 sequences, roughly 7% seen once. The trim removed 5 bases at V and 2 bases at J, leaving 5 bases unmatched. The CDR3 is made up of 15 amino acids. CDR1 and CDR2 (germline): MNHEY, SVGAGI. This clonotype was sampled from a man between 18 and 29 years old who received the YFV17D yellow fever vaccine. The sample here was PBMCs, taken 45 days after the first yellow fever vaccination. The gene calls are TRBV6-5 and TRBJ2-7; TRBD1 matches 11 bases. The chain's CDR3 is CASSRTGGAPYEQYF. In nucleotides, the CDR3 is TGTGCCAGCAGTCGGACAGGGGGCGCACCCTACGAGCAGTACTTC.